The 26 T cell receptor beta chains in this list originate from one sample, sequenced in a study of T cells expressing NK-cell markers. TCRdb re-called the 5' RACE reads, yielding one record per CDR3 amino acid sequence without DNA. This repertoire includes about 150,000 distinct CDR3 sequences. The sequenced sample consisted of blood T cells: a sorted CD56 or NKG2C T cell subset, CD4+ or CD8+ T cells, or bulk PBMC T cells (not recorded which). The receptors were gathered from a woman aged 45-59 years in good health.

This sequence joins TRBV6-4 and TRBJ2-3; the D gene TCRdb calls, TRBD2, cannot be checked with no DNA. CDR1 MRHNA and CDR2 SNTAGT come from the germline V gene. This CDR3 is 18 amino acids long. The CDR3 is CASSDLPPGGGSTDTQYF.

This sequence joins TRBV27 and TRBJ2-2. This CDR3 region has 13 residues. Per germline, CDR1 MNHEY and CDR2 SMNVEV (reference sequence). The CDR3 loop reads CASSFRKAGELFF.

The V call is TRBV18, the J call TRBJ2-3. This CDR3 spans 11 amino acids. Germline V gene lookup returns CDR1 KGHSH and CDR2 LQKENI. CDR3: CASSGPDTQYF.

The chain has TRBV24-1 and TRBJ2-3; TCRdb selects TRBD2, and the lack of DNA leaves this call unchecked. CDR1 is KGHDR and CDR2 is SFDVKD in the germline V gene. The length of the CDR3 is 22 residues. The CDR3 spells CATSGLPQREGLVRGGRDTQYF.

The chain combines TRBV5-6 with TRBJ2-2. Germline V CDR1 and CDR2: SGHDT, YYEEEE. CDR3 length: 13 residues. This CDR3 reads CASSSLSTGELFF. Full variable domain (missing parts from reference TRBV5-6 and TRBJ2-2): DAGVTQSPTHLIKTRGQQVTLRCSPKSGHDTVSWYQQALGQGPQFIFQYYEEEERQRGNFPDRFSGHQFPNYSSELNVNALLLGDSALYLCASSSLSTGELFFGEGSRLTVL.

The rearrangement uses TRBV7-9 and TRBJ2-1. The CDR3 sequence is 13 residues long. Germline V gene sequence: CDR1 SEHNR, CDR2 FQNEAQ (reference sequence). CDR3 amino acids: CASSLSIGNEQFF.

The CDR3 here is CAWSFGHQETQYF. This chain uses TRBV30 with TRBJ2-5. The CDR3 has 13 residues. CDR1 and CDR2 from the germline V gene are GTSNPN and SVGIG (reference sequence).

J is TRBJ1-5 and V is TRBV12-3 or TRBV12-4; without DNA, the TCRdb call of TRBD1 cannot be checked. The CDR3 runs to 14 residues. The CDR3 spells CASSLVGGLQPQHF.

The CDR3 loop is CASSHQRRQGALDLYEQYF. The chain employs TRBV11-2 and TRBJ2-7; TCRdb's assignment of TRBD1 cannot be checked, as there is no DNA. CDR1 is SGHAT and CDR2 is FQNNGV in the germline V gene. CDR3 size: 19 residues.

The J gene is TRBJ1-5, the V gene TRBV19; checking the TCRdb D call of TRBD1 is not possible without DNA. Germline CDR1 reads LNHDA; CDR2 reads SQIVND (reference sequence). The CDR3 runs to 15 residues. The CDR3 is CASSITISGFQPQHF. Full variable domain (missing parts from reference TRBV19 and TRBJ1-5): DGGITQSPKYLFRKEGQNVTLSCEQNLNHDAMYWYRQDPGQGLRLIYYSQIVNDFQKGDIAEGYSVSREKKESFPLTVTSAQKNPTAFYLCASSITISGFQPQHFGDGTRLSIL.

The V gene is TRBV12-5, the J gene TRBJ2-2; without DNA, the TCRdb call of TRBD2 cannot be checked. The length of the CDR3 is 18 residues. In germline, CDR1 is LGHNT, CDR2 FRNRAP. The CDR3 sequence is CASGLVFLREGGTGELFF. Using reference TRBV12-5 and TRBJ2-2 for the parts outside the CDR3, the full variable domain is DARVTQTPRHKVTEMGQEVTMRCQPILGHNTVFWYRQTMMQGLELLAYFRNRAPLDDSGMPKDRFSAEMPDATLATLKIQPSEPRDSAVYFCASGLVFLREGGTGELFFGEGSRLTVL.

The J gene is TRBJ2-5, the V gene TRBV4-1. The germline V gene has CDR1 MGHRA and CDR2 YSYEKL. This CDR3 region has 15 residues. CDR3 region: CASSQELLSRETQYF.

The V gene is TRBV11-3, the J gene TRBJ2-1; TCRdb selects TRBD1, and the lack of DNA leaves this call unchecked. CDR1 is SGHNT and CDR2 is YENEEA in the germline V gene. This CDR3 comprises 15 residues. The CDR3 protein is CASSFPGLLNNEQFF.

The CDR3 region is CASMARDSNQPQHF. The rearrangement links TRBV19 to TRBJ1-5; TCRdb lists TRBD1, though no DNA is available to test this call. CDR1 LNHDA and CDR2 SQIVND come from the germline V gene (reference sequence). The CDR3 consists of 14 residues.

The V and J genes are TRBV6-6 and TRBJ2-3; TCRdb designates TRBD2, a call that cannot be tested without DNA. The CDR3 has 14 amino acids. In germline, CDR1 is MNHNY, CDR2 SVGAGI (reference sequence). CDR3 amino acids: CASSYGEGPDTQYF.

J is TRBJ2-7 and V is TRBV4-1. Germline V gene lookup returns CDR1 MGHRA and CDR2 YSYEKL. There are 11 residues in the CDR3. The CDR3 sequence is CASSQGREQYF.

The chain is built from TRBV25-1 and TRBJ2-2; checking the TCRdb D call of TRBD2 is not possible without DNA. The CDR3 is 17 amino acids. Germline CDR1 is MGHDK and CDR2 is SYGVNS. CDR3: CASSDYRTSGSTGELFF.

This rearrangement joins TRBV4-1 to TRBJ2-1; TCRdb returns TRBD2, unconfirmable since there is no DNA. The germline CDR1 and CDR2 sequences are MGHRA and YSYEKL. The CDR3 spans 15 residues. CDR3: CASSQRKTRDNEQFF.

This chain links TRBV7-2 with TRBJ2-3; TCRdb's assignment of TRBD1 cannot be checked, as there is no DNA. Per the germline V gene, CDR1 is SGHTA and CDR2 is FQGNSA. The CDR3 sequence is 16 residues long. The chain's CDR3 is CASSLWGAGSTDTQYF.

The CDR3 loop is CATKVGKNSPLHF. The chain recombines TRBV5-1 with TRBJ1-6. Germline lookup yields CDR1 SGHRS and CDR2 YFSETQ. The CDR3 consists of 13 residues.

The chain has TRBV24-1 and TRBJ2-5; TCRdb proposes TRBD2, but this gene call is untestable without DNA. Germline-derived CDR1 and CDR2 are KGHDR and SFDVKD. The CDR3 is 13 residues long. CDR3 amino acids: CATSAGALETQYF.

The chain carries TRBV2 and TRBJ1-4. This CDR3 has 14 amino acids. In germline, CDR1 is SNHLY, CDR2 FYNNEI. The CDR3 spells CASTRSGDSEKLFF.

The rearrangement links TRBV14 to TRBJ2-1; TCRdb's assignment of TRBD2 cannot be checked, as there is no DNA. The germline gives CDR1 SGHDN, CDR2 FVKESK. The CDR3 totals 16 residues. CDR3 residues: CASSQDWGGRAFEQFF. The full variable domain, rest sourced from reference TRBV14 and TRBJ2-1, is EAGVTQFPSHSVIEKGQTVTLRCDPISGHDNLYWYRRVMGKEIKFLLHFVKESKQDESGMPNNRFLAERTGGTYSTLKVQPAELEDSGVYFCASSQDWGGRAFEQFFGPGTRLTVL.

The V and J genes are TRBV4-1 and TRBJ2-7; TCRdb indicates TRBD2, and absent DNA this call remains unverified. The germline V gene has CDR1 MGHRA and CDR2 YSYEKL. This CDR3 comprises 18 residues. CDR3 sequence reads: CASSHPKVPGSSSYEQYF.

This rearrangement joins TRBV12-3 or TRBV12-4 to TRBJ2-1; the D call from TCRdb, TRBD1, cannot be confirmed without DNA. The CDR3 has 15 residues. CDR3 in amino acids: CASRLAGGTGNEQFF.

V is TRBV9 and J is TRBJ2-1; TCRdb's D gene call, TRBD1, goes unchecked for lack of DNA. This CDR3 has 15 residues. The germline V gene has CDR1 SGDLS and CDR2 YYNGEE. The CDR3 is CASSGGGGGSNEQFF.